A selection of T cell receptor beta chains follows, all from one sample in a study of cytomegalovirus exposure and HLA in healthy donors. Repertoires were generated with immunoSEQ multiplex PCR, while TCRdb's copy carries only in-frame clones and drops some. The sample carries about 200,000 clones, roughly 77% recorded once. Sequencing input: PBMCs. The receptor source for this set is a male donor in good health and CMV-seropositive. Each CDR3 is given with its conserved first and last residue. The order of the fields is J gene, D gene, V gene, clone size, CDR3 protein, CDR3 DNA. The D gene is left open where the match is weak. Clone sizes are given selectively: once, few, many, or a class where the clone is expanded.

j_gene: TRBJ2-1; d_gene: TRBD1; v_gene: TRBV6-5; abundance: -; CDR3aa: CASSSGGDEQFF; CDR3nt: TGTGCCAGCAGCTCAGGGGGTGATGAGCAGTTCTTC
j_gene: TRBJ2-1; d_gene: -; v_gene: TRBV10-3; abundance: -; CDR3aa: CAISDDGGTYNEQFF; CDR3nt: TGTGCCATCAGTGATGACGGGGGAACCTACAATGAGCAGTTCTTC
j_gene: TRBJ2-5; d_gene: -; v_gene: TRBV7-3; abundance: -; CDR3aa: CASSLSGRQGTQETQYF; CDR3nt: TGTGCCAGCAGCTTAAGTGGGCGGCAGGGAACGCAAGAGACCCAGTACTTC
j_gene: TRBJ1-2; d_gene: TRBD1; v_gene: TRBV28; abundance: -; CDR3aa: CASSSRDRGGYTF; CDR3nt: TGTGCCAGCAGTTCGAGAGACAGGGGTGGCTACACCTTC
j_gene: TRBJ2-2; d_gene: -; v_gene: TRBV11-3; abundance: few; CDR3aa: CASSFEAGELFF; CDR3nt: TGTGCCAGCAGCTTCGAGGCCGGGGAGCTGTTTTTT
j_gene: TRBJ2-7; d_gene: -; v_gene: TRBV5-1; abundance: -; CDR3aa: CASSLAGGPHEQYF; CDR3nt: TGCGCCAGCAGCTTGGCGGGGGGCCCCCACGAGCAGTACTTC
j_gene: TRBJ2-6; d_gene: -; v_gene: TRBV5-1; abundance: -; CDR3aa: CASSESLSGANVLTF; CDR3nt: TGCGCCAGCAGTGAGAGTCTCTCTGGGGCCAACGTCCTGACTTTC
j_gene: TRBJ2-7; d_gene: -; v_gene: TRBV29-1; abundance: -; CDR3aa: CSATTTRPTYEQYF; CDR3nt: TGCAGCGCTACTACGACTAGGCCTACCTACGAGCAGTACTTC
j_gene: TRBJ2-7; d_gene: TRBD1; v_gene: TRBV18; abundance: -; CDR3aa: CASSPDRVGEQYF; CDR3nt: TGTGCCAGCTCCCCAGACAGGGTAGGCGAGCAGTACTTC
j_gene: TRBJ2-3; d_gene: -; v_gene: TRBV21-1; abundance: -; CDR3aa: CASFSTPRTDTQYF; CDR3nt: TGTGCCAGCTTTAGTACTCCACGTACAGATACGCAGTATTTT
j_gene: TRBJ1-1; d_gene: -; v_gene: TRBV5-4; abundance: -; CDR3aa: CASSPGGMNTEAFF; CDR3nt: TGTGCCAGCAGTCCGGGGGGGATGAACACTGAAGCTTTCTTT
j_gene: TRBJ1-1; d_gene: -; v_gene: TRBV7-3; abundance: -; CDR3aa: CASSYGMNTEAFF; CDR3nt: TGTGCCAGCAGCTACGGTATGAACACTGAAGCTTTCTTT
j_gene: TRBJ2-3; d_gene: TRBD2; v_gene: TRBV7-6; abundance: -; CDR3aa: CASSFLAGGDTQYF; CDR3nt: TGTGCCAGCAGCTTCCTAGCGGGGGGAGATACGCAGTATTTT
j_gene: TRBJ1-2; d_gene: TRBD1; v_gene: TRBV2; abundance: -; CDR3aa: CASSRQGYDYGYTF; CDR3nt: TGTGCCAGCAGTAGACAGGGGTACGACTATGGCTACACCTTC
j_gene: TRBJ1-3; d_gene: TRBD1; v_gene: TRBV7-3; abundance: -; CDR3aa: CASSADRLPGNTIYF; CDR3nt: TGTGCCAGCAGCGCGGACAGGCTGCCTGGAAACACCATATATTTT
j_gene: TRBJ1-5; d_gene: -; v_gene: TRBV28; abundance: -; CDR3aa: CASGYFGGTHSNQPQHF; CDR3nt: TGTGCCAGCGGTTATTTCGGGGGTACTCATAGCAATCAGCCCCAGCATTTT
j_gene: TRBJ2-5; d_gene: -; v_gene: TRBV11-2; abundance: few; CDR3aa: CAPYQAGIAQETQYF; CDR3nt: TGTGCCCCTTACCAGGCGGGGATCGCCCAAGAGACCCAGTACTTC
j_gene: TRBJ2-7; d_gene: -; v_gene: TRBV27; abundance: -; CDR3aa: CASSDSNRGRTYEQYF; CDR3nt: TGTGCCAGCAGTGATTCGAACCGGGGTCGGACTTACGAGCAGTACTTC
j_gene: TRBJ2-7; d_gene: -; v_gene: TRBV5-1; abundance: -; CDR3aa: CASSPGLTARQHEQYF; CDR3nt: TGCGCCAGCAGCCCCGGGCTAACCGCTCGACAGCACGAGCAGTACTTC
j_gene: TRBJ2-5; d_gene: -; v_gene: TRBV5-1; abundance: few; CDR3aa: CASSLVTGNQETQYF; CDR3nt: TGCGCCAGCAGCTTGGTCACCGGTAACCAAGAGACCCAGTACTTC
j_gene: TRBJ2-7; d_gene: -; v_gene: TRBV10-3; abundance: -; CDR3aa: CAISESGHYEQYF; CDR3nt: TGTGCCATCAGTGAGTCCGGACACTACGAGCAGTACTTC
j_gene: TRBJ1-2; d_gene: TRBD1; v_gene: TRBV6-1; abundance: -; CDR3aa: CASTGTGGYGYTF; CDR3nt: TGTGCCAGCACCGGGACAGGGGGCTATGGCTACACCTTC
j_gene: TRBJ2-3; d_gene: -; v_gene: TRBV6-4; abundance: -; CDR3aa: CASSVESGTDTQYF; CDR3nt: TGTGCCAGCAGTGTTGAGTCAGGGACAGATACGCAGTATTTT
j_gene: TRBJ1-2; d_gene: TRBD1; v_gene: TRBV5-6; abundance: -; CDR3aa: CASSLEGGRTF; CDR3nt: TGTGCCAGCAGCTTGGAAGGGGGCCGCACCTTC
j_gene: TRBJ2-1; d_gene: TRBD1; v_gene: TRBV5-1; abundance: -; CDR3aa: CASSLATTGAHNEQFF; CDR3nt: TGCGCCAGCAGCTTGGCCACAACAGGGGCCCACAATGAGCAGTTCTTC
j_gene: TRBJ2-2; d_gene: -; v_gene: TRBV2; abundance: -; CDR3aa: CASKQTGGTGELFF; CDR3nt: TGTGCCAGCAAACAGACTGGGGGGACCGGGGAGCTGTTTTTT
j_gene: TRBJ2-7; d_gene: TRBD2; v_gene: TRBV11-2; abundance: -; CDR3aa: CASRLLLAGSYEQYF; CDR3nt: TGTGCCAGCAGGCTGCTACTAGCGGGATCCTACGAGCAGTACTTC
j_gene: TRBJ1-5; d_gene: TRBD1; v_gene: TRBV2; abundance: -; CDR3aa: CASRPRQGAYSNQPQHF; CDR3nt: TGTGCCAGTCGCCCGCGACAGGGGGCATATAGCAATCAGCCCCAGCATTTT
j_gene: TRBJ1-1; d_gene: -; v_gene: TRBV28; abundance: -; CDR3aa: CASRAAGVDGGTEAFF; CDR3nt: TGTGCCAGCAGAGCCGCAGGGGTGGACGGTGGTACTGAAGCTTTCTTT
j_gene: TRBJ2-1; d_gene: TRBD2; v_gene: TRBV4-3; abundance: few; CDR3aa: CASSQDPGLAGDNEQFF; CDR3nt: TGCGCCAGCAGCCAAGATCCAGGGCTAGCGGGAGACAATGAGCAGTTCTTC
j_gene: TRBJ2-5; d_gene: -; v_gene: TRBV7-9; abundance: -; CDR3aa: CASSRSDMLETQYF; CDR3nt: TGTGCCAGCAGCCGAAGTGACATGTTAGAGACCCAGTACTTC
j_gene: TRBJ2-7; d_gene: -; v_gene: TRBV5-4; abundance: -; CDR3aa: CASGQPANYEQYF; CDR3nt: TGTGCCAGCGGTCAGCCGGCCAACTACGAGCAGTACTTC
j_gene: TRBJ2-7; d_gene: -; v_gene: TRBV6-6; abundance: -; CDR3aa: CASMVDNSYEQYF; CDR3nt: TGTGCCAGCATGGTGGACAACTCCTACGAGCAGTACTTC
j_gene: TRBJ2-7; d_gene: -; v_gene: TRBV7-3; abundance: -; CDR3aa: CASSLTLADEQYF; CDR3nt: TGTGCCAGCAGCTTAACGTTGGCGGACGAGCAGTACTTC
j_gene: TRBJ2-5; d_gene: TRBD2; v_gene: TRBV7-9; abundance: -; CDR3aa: CASSLARGEETQYF; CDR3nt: TGTGCCAGCAGCTTAGCCCGGGGGGAAGAGACCCAGTACTTC
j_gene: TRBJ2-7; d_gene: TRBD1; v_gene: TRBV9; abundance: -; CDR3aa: CASSAIDRAGEQYF; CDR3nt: TGTGCCAGCAGCGCCATCGACAGGGCGGGCGAGCAGTACTTC
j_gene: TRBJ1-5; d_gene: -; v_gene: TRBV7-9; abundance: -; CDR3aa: CASSLDISNQPQHF; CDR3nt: TGTGCCAGCAGCTTGGACATTAGCAATCAGCCCCAGCATTTT
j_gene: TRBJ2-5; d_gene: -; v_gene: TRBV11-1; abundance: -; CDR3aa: CASSLGGGRKETQYF; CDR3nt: TGTGCCAGCAGCCTTGGAGGGGGCAGGAAAGAGACCCAGTACTTC
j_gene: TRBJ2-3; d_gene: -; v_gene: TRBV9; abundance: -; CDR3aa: CASSRGRSTDTQYF; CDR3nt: TGTGCCAGCAGCAGGGGTCGAAGCACAGATACGCAGTATTTT
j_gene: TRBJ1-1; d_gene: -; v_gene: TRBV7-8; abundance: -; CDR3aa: CASSLGRNTEAFF; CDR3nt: TGTGCCAGCAGCTTAGGCAGGAACACTGAAGCTTTCTTT